This is a list of T cell receptor beta chains from one sample in a study of a mutant IDH1 vaccine in newly diagnosed glioma. Method: immunoSEQ multiplex PCR; TCRdb's copy keeps in-frame clones and lacks some. The data show around 26,000 clones, 82% seen once. The antigens of these receptors remain unknown. Source: PBMCs, taken from a glioma patient whose treatment included an IDH1 peptide vaccine. Receptors originate from a man aged 35 to 55 with glioma. Some clones in this sample may be carry-over from other donors' samples. CDR3s include the opening cysteine and the closing phenylalanine or tryptophan. D genes are given only for firm matches. Clone size is shown for a subset of rows, as once, few, many or a class of expanded clone.

J gene: TRBJ1-6
CDR3 length: 14
D gene: NA
V gene: TRBV6-5
clone size: medium-sized
CDR3 DNA: TGTGCCAGCAGTTACTCGAGGGGGGGTTCACCCCTCCACTTT
CDR3 protein: CASSYSRGGSPLHF

J gene: TRBJ2-5
CDR3 length: 15
D gene: TRBD1
V gene: TRBV19
clone size: NA
CDR3 DNA: TGTGCCAGTAGTACCGGACAGGGGGCTGGGGAGACCCAGTACTTC
CDR3 protein: CASSTGQGAGETQYF

J gene: TRBJ2-2
CDR3 length: 17
D gene: NA
V gene: TRBV4-1
clone size: NA
CDR3 DNA: TGCGCCAGCAGCAGGCCGCGTGGGGGGCAGTACACCGGGGAGCTGTTTTTT
CDR3 protein: CASSRPRGGQYTGELFF

J gene: TRBJ2-5
CDR3 length: 14
D gene: TRBD2
V gene: TRBV6-6
clone size: NA
CDR3 DNA: TGTGCCACCGAGGGACTAGCGGGAGGGGAGACCCAGTACTTC
CDR3 protein: CATEGLAGGETQYF

J gene: TRBJ2-5
CDR3 length: 15
D gene: NA
V gene: TRBV6-1
clone size: NA
CDR3 DNA: TGTGCCAGTGAACGACAGGCTTCGTACCAAGAGACCCAGTACTTC
CDR3 protein: CASERQASYQETQYF

J gene: TRBJ2-2
CDR3 length: 16
D gene: TRBD1
V gene: TRBV9
clone size: NA
CDR3 DNA: TGTGCCAGCAGCGTAGCGTCCACAGGGGGGTTCGGGGAGCTGTTTTTT
CDR3 protein: CASSVASTGGFGELFF

J gene: TRBJ2-7
CDR3 length: 17
D gene: NA
V gene: TRBV4-1
clone size: once
CDR3 DNA: TGCGCCAGCAGCCAAGTCTCTCCAAGGGCAAACACCTACGAGCAGTACTTC
CDR3 protein: CASSQVSPRANTYEQYF

J gene: TRBJ2-3
CDR3 length: 15
D gene: TRBD2
V gene: TRBV7-2
clone size: NA
CDR3 DNA: TGTGCCAGCGGGGTGGGGGGGACTAGCACAGATACGCAGTATTTT
CDR3 protein: CASGVGGTSTDTQYF

J gene: TRBJ2-1
CDR3 length: 17
D gene: TRBD2
V gene: TRBV5-1
clone size: once
CDR3 DNA: TGCGCCAGCAGCGTGACCCTAGCGGGGGGGCCGTACAATGAGCAGTTCTTC
CDR3 protein: CASSVTLAGGPYNEQFF

J gene: TRBJ2-1
CDR3 length: 15
D gene: TRBD2
V gene: TRBV27
clone size: NA
CDR3 DNA: TGTGCCAGCAGTTTACAGACGGGCGGGAGGAATGAGCAGTTCTTC
CDR3 protein: CASSLQTGGRNEQFF

J gene: TRBJ2-5
CDR3 length: 13
D gene: NA
V gene: TRBV28
clone size: NA
CDR3 DNA: TGTGCCAGCAGTCGGGCCTTTCAAGAGACCCAGTACTTC
CDR3 protein: CASSRAFQETQYF

J gene: TRBJ2-5
CDR3 length: 13
D gene: NA
V gene: TRBV7-2
clone size: NA
CDR3 DNA: TGTGCCAGCAGCTTTACTAGATCCGAGACCCAGTACTTC
CDR3 protein: CASSFTRSETQYF

J gene: TRBJ2-2
CDR3 length: 15
D gene: NA
V gene: TRBV18
clone size: NA
CDR3 DNA: TGTGCCAGCTCACCTAGGCAGGGTAACACCGGGGAGCTGTTTTTT
CDR3 protein: CASSPRQGNTGELFF

J gene: TRBJ1-5
CDR3 length: 14
D gene: TRBD1
V gene: TRBV2
clone size: NA
CDR3 DNA: TGTGCCAGCCGGACAGGGGGCGGGAATCAGCCCCAGCATTTT
CDR3 protein: CASRTGGGNQPQHF

J gene: TRBJ1-2
CDR3 length: 13
D gene: TRBD1
V gene: TRBV10-3
clone size: NA
CDR3 DNA: TGTGCCATCGGGGACAGAGCAATCTATGGCTACACCTTC
CDR3 protein: CAIGDRAIYGYTF

J gene: TRBJ2-1
CDR3 length: 16
D gene: NA
V gene: TRBV6-1
clone size: NA
CDR3 DNA: TGTGCCAGCAGTCAAGACAGACCCAGCTCCTACAATGAGCAGTTCTTC
CDR3 protein: CASSQDRPSSYNEQFF

J gene: TRBJ1-2
CDR3 length: 14
D gene: NA
V gene: TRBV4-1
clone size: NA
CDR3 DNA: TGCGCCAGCAGCCTTGGACACGAAGTAGAAGGCTACACCTTC
CDR3 protein: CASSLGHEVEGYTF

J gene: TRBJ1-1
CDR3 length: 16
D gene: NA
V gene: TRBV2
clone size: NA
CDR3 DNA: TGTGCCAGCTCCCGTGAAGGGCCAGGAGCGAACACTGAAGCTTTCTTT
CDR3 protein: CASSREGPGANTEAFF

J gene: TRBJ1-2
CDR3 length: 16
D gene: TRBD1
V gene: TRBV10-3
clone size: NA
CDR3 DNA: TGTGCCATCAGTGAGTCAATGGGACAGGGTTGGGATGGCTACACCTTC
CDR3 protein: CAISESMGQGWDGYTF

J gene: TRBJ2-7
CDR3 length: 14
D gene: NA
V gene: TRBV7-6
clone size: NA
CDR3 DNA: TGTGCCAGCAGTCCCTCCGGGGGCGCCTACGAGCAGTACTTC
CDR3 protein: CASSPSGGAYEQYF

J gene: TRBJ2-2
CDR3 length: 17
D gene: NA
V gene: TRBV7-9
clone size: few
CDR3 DNA: TGTGCCAGCAGCCCCAGTGGAGGGGAGTTAGAAACCGGGGAGCTGTTTTTT
CDR3 protein: CASSPSGGELETGELFF

J gene: TRBJ1-5
CDR3 length: 15
D gene: TRBD1
V gene: TRBV18
clone size: few
CDR3 DNA: TGTGCCAGCTCAATGACAGGGGGCGTGGGTCAGCCCCAGCATTTT
CDR3 protein: CASSMTGGVGQPQHF

J gene: TRBJ1-1
CDR3 length: 12
D gene: NA
V gene: TRBV18
clone size: NA
CDR3 DNA: TGTGCCAGCTCACCACCGGGGAATCAAGCTTTCTTT
CDR3 protein: CASSPPGNQAFF

J gene: TRBJ2-2
CDR3 length: 11
D gene: NA
V gene: TRBV18
clone size: NA
CDR3 DNA: TGTGCCAGCGCCGGGGAGCGAAGCCAGTTTTTT
CDR3 protein: CASAGERSQFF

J gene: TRBJ2-7
CDR3 length: 17
D gene: TRBD2
V gene: TRBV4-1
clone size: NA
CDR3 DNA: TGCGCCAGCAGCCAATATGCGGGGTCGGGACTAGCATACGAGCAGTACTTC
CDR3 protein: CASSQYAGSGLAYEQYF

J gene: TRBJ2-5
CDR3 length: 15
D gene: TRBD2
V gene: TRBV7-3
clone size: NA
CDR3 DNA: TGTGCCAGCAGCATGAACGGGGGGGCGAAAGAGACCCAGTACTTC
CDR3 protein: CASSMNGGAKETQYF

J gene: TRBJ2-3
CDR3 length: 17
D gene: TRBD2
V gene: TRBV4-1
clone size: NA
CDR3 DNA: TGCGCCAGCAGCCAAGAAATTTGGGGGGGAGTCACAGATACGCAGTATTTT
CDR3 protein: CASSQEIWGGVTDTQYF

J gene: TRBJ2-3
CDR3 length: 13
D gene: TRBD2
V gene: TRBV30
clone size: NA
CDR3 DNA: TGTGCCGGCTTTAGCGGGGGGGCAAATACGCAGTATTTT
CDR3 protein: CAGFSGGANTQYF

J gene: TRBJ1-6
CDR3 length: 14
D gene: TRBD1
V gene: TRBV25-1
clone size: NA
CDR3 DNA: TGTGCCAGCAGTCGGGACAGGATGGGCTCACCCCTCCACTTT
CDR3 protein: CASSRDRMGSPLHF

J gene: TRBJ1-5
CDR3 length: 15
D gene: TRBD1
V gene: TRBV19
clone size: NA
CDR3 DNA: TGTGCCAGTAGTATTGGGGACAGGGCGGGTCAGCCCCAGCATTTT
CDR3 protein: CASSIGDRAGQPQHF

J gene: TRBJ1-1
CDR3 length: 15
D gene: NA
V gene: TRBV18
clone size: few
CDR3 DNA: TGTGCCAGCTCACCACCTGGAGCAAGTGATACTGAAGCTTTCTTT
CDR3 protein: CASSPPGASDTEAFF

J gene: TRBJ1-1
CDR3 length: 13
D gene: NA
V gene: TRBV9
clone size: NA
CDR3 DNA: TGTGCCAGCAGCGTGCAGGTAAACACTGAAGCTTTCTTT
CDR3 protein: CASSVQVNTEAFF